A selection of T cell receptor beta chains follows, all from one sample in a study of graft-versus-host responses after intestinal transplantation. Assay: immunoSEQ multiplex PCR; the TCRdb copy retains only in-frame clones and omits some. The sample carries about 38,000 clones, 75% to 90% recorded once. The sample was PBMCs, taken 1,000 to 1,300 days after transplant. The receptors stem from a human patient who received an intestinal transplant, so some T cells may come from the graft donor. Both conserved end residues are part of each CDR3. D genes are given only for firm matches. Clone sizes are given selectively: once, few, many, or a class where the clone is expanded.

TRBJ2-3,TRBD2,TRBV7-3,-,CASSLTQRGTSTDTQYF,TGTGCCAGCAGCTTAACCCAGCGGGGGACTAGCACAGATACGCAGTATTTT
TRBJ1-1,-,TRBV15,-,CATSLRTNTEAFF,TGTGCCACCAGCCTCCGGACGAACACTGAAGCTTTCTTT
TRBJ2-7,-,TRBV7-9,-,CASSPGTATYEQYF,TGTGCCAGCAGCCCCGGGACTGCCACCTACGAGCAGTACTTC
TRBJ2-1,-,TRBV5-4,-,CASSLEAAGWQFF,TGTGCCAGCAGCTTGGAAGCGGCGGGTTGGCAGTTCTTC
TRBJ1-3,TRBD1,TRBV6-5,few,CASSYSMDRGQWIYF,TGTGCCAGCAGTTACTCGATGGACAGGGGGCAGTGGATATATTTT
TRBJ2-1,TRBD2,TRBV6-4,-,CASKNQRGGPLPYNEQFF,TGTGCCAGCAAAAATCAGCGGGGGGGCCCGTTGCCCTACAATGAGCAGTTCTTC
TRBJ1-1,-,TRBV19,few,CASSMRATEAFF,TGTGCCAGTAGTATGAGGGCCACTGAAGCTTTCTTT
TRBJ2-6,-,TRBV27,-,CASSLGSRANVLTF,TGTGCCAGCAGTTTGGGCTCGAGGGCCAACGTCCTGACTTTC
TRBJ2-5,TRBD2,TRBV28,-,CASSLRKGRAQETQYF,TGTGCCAGCAGTTTACGCAAGGGGAGGGCCCAAGAGACCCAGTACTTC
TRBJ1-1,-,TRBV19,-,CASSIGQRFEAFF,TGTGCCAGTAGTATAGGCCAGCGTTTTGAAGCTTTCTTT
TRBJ2-5,TRBD1,TRBV6-5,-,CASRPGQGWEVTQYF,TGTGCCAGCAGACCCGGACAGGGGTGGGAAGTGACCCAGTACTTC
TRBJ2-3,TRBD2,TRBV6-5,-,CASKAGGRDTQYF,TGTGCCAGCAAGGCGGGAGGCAGGGATACGCAGTATTTT
TRBJ2-1,-,TRBV18,-,CASSPQSQGDEQFF,TGTGCCAGCTCACCACAATCCCAGGGCGATGAGCAGTTCTTC
TRBJ1-5,-,TRBV6-5,-,CAIEQGSSNQPQHF,TGTGCCATCGAACAGGGATCGAGCAATCAGCCCCAGCATTTT
TRBJ2-3,-,TRBV15,-,CATSKSGDTQYF,TGTGCCACCAGCAAAAGTGGAGATACGCAGTATTTT
TRBJ2-7,-,TRBV11-2,-,CASSLPPGHSSYEQYF,TGTGCCAGCAGCTTACCGCCTGGACACAGCTCCTACGAGCAGTACTTC
TRBJ2-7,TRBD1,TRBV28,-,CASFRTGRTDYEQYF,TGTGCCAGCTTTCGGACAGGTCGAACAGATTACGAGCAGTACTTC
TRBJ2-7,TRBD1,TRBV18,once,CASSRPGTGDYEQYF,TGTGCCAGCTCACGACCCGGGACAGGGGATTACGAGCAGTACTTC
TRBJ2-3,-,TRBV27,-,CASKPEVATDTQYF,TGTGCCAGCAAGCCTGAGGTGGCCACAGATACGCAGTATTTT
TRBJ1-5,-,TRBV4-1,once,CASSQEGASNQPQHF,TGCGCCAGCAGCCAAGAGGGGGCTAGCAATCAGCCCCAGCATTTT
TRBJ2-5,TRBD1,TRBV18,-,CASSVTGNQETQYF,TGTGCCAGCTCCGTGACAGGGAACCAAGAGACCCAGTACTTC
TRBJ2-1,TRBD2,TRBV9,-,CASSLGLLAGGSSYNEQFF,TGTGCCAGCAGCCTAGGGCTTCTAGCGGGGGGGAGCTCCTACAATGAGCAGTTCTTC
TRBJ1-5,TRBD1,TRBV15,-,CATRRTGANNQPQHF,TGTGCCACCCGACGAACAGGGGCGAACAATCAGCCCCAGCATTTT
TRBJ2-1,TRBD2,TRBV6-1,once,CASSVTSGKGSNEQFF,TGTGCCAGCAGTGTGACTAGCGGGAAAGGGTCGAATGAGCAGTTCTTC
TRBJ1-1,-,TRBV5-6,-,CASSPTRRDAEAFF,TGTGCCAGCAGCCCCACTCGGAGGGACGCTGAAGCTTTCTTT
TRBJ2-2,-,TRBV12-5,-,CASGLIGGHGIGELFF,TGTGCTAGTGGGCTGATAGGGGGGCACGGTATCGGGGAGCTGTTTTTT
TRBJ2-5,TRBD2,TRBV4-2,-,CASSQDPAGGKETQYF,TGTGCCAGCAGCCAAGATCCAGCGGGGGGGAAAGAGACCCAGTACTTC
TRBJ2-1,-,TRBV6-1,-,CASSEEPYGEQFF,TGTGCCAGCAGTGAAGAACCTTATGGTGAGCAGTTCTTC